This T cell receptor beta chain appears in the sequencing data of a study of T cell changes during pregnancy in multiple sclerosis. This CDR3 has 11 amino acids. Trimming removed 0 bases at V and 4 bases at J, with 2 bases between. Germline CDR1 reads SGHTS; CDR2 reads YDEGEE. Assay: immunoSEQ multiplex PCR; the TCRdb copy retains only in-frame clones and omits some. The sample consists of some 74,000 clones, approximately 92% of them appearing once. The chain joins TRBV5-8 to TRBJ2-7; D uncertain. The starting material was peripheral blood, obtained before pregnancy. This clonotype was obtained from a female donor with multiple sclerosis, enrolled in a pregnancy study. Here the CDR3 DNA reads TGTGCCAGCAGCTTGGCTTACGAGCAGTACTTC. Translating gives CASSLAYEQYF.